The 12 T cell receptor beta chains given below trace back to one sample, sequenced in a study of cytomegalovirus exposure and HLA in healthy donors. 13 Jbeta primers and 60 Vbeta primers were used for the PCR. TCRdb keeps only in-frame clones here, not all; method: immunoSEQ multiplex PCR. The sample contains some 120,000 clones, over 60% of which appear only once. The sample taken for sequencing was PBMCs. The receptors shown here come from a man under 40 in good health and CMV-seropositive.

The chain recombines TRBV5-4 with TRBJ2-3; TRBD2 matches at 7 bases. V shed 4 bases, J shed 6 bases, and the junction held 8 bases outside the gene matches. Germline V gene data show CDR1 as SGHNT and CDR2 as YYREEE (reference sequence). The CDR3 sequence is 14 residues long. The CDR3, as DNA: TGTGCCAGCAGCCGGGGGGAGTTAGCGGATACGCAGTATTTT. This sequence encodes CASSRGELADTQYF.

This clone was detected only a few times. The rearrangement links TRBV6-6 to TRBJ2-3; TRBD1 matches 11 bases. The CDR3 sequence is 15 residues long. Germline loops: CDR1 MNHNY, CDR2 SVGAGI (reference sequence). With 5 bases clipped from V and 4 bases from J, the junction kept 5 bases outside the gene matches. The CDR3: CASSDRDRGSDTQYF. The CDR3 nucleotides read TGTGCCAGCAGTGACCGGGACAGGGGGTCAGATACGCAGTATTTT.

This chain's CDR3 is CASSPGVAGNQETQYF. In DNA form, the CDR3 reads TGCGCCAGCAGCCCGGGAGTAGCGGGGAACCAAGAGACCCAGTACTTC. This chain connects TRBV5-1 to TRBJ2-5; 8 positions match TRBD2. CDR3 size: 16 residues. J lost 0 bases, V lost 4 bases, and 8 bases had no gene match. The V gene's germline CDR1 is SGHRS and CDR2 YFSETQ.

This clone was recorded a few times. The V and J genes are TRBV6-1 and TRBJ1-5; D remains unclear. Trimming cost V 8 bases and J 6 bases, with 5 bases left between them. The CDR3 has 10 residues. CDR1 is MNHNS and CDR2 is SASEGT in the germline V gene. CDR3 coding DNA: TGTGCCAGCTCGGGTCAGCCCCAGCATTTT. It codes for CASSGQPQHF.

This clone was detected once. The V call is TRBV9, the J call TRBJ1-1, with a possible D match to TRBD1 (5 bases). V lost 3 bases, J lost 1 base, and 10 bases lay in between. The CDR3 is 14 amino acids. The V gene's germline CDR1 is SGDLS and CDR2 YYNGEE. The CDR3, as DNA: TGTGCCAGCAGCGAGGGGTTGACGAACACTGAAGCTTTCTTT. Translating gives CASSEGLTNTEAFF.

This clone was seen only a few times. The CDR3 nucleotides are TGTGCCAGCAGCTTGTCCCCAGGAAGGGAAGCTTTCTTT. Its protein is CASSLSPGREAFF. The chain recombines TRBV5-6 with TRBJ1-1; D is ambiguous. The ends were cut back, 1 base at V and 8 bases at J, with 12 bases in the middle. Germline CDR1 reads SGHDT; CDR2 reads YYEEEE. This CDR3 has 13 residues.

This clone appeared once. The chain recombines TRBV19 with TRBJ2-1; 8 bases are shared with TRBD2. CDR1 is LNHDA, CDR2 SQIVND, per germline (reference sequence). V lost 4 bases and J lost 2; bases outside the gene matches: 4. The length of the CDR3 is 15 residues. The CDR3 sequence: CASSTAGGAYNEQFF. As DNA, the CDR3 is TGTGCCAGTAGTACCGCGGGGGGCGCCTACAATGAGCAGTTCTTC.

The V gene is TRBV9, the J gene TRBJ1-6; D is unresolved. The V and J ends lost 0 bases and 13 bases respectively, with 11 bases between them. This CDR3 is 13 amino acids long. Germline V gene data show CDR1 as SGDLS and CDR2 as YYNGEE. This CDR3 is CASSVDFIRPLHF. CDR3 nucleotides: TGTGCCAGCAGCGTAGACTTTATCCGTCCCCTCCACTTT.

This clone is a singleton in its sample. As DNA, the CDR3 is TGTGCCAGCAGCTCTACTAGGGGGACCGGGGCTAATTCACCCCTCCACTTT. Encoded protein: CASSSTRGTGANSPLHF. V gene TRBV7-9 combines with J gene TRBJ1-6; a weak D match, TRBD1 (6 bases). V lost 4 bases, J lost 6 bases, and 19 bases lay in between. The length of the CDR3 is 17 residues. In germline, CDR1 is SEHNR, CDR2 FQNEAQ (reference sequence).

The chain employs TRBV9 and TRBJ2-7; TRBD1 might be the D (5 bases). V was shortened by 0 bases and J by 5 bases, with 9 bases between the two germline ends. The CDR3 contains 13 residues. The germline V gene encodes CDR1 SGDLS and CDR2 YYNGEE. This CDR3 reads CASSVGTRDEQYF. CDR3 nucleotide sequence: TGTGCCAGCAGCGTAGGGACAAGGGACGAGCAGTACTTC.

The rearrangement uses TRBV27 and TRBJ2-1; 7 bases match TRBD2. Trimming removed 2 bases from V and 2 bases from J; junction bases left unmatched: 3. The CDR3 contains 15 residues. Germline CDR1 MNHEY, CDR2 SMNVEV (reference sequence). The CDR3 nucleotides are TGTGCCAGCAGTTTACTGGGGAGGGCCTACAATGAGCAGTTCTTC. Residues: CASSLLGRAYNEQFF.

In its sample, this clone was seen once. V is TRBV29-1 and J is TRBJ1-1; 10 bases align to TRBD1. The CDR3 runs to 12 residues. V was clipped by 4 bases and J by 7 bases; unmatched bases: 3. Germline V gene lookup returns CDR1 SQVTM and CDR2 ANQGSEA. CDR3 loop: CSVVGTGVEAFF. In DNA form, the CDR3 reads TGCAGCGTTGTGGGGACAGGGGTTGAAGCTTTCTTT.